These 17 T cell receptor beta chains were all obtained from the same sample, sequenced in a study of T cell changes during pregnancy in multiple sclerosis. Assay: immunoSEQ multiplex PCR; the TCRdb copy retains only in-frame clones and omits some. This sample yields about 31,000 clones, of which roughly 87% are seen a single time; roughly 7.9% belongs to the top ten. The sample in question was CD8+ T cells from peripheral blood mononuclear cells, obtained before pregnancy. Every receptor here comes from a female donor with multiple sclerosis, enrolled in a pregnancy study.

Worth noting for this clone: Compared with germline, one end of the junction differs, possibly owing to a read error. The CDR3 bases are TGTGCTAGCAGCTTAGGACTAGCGGGAGATGAGCAGTACTTC. Its protein is CASSLGLAGDEQYF. This chain uses TRBV7-7 with TRBJ2-7; 13 bases map to TRBD2. The CDR3 totals 14 residues. In germline, CDR1 is SSHAT, CDR2 FNYEAQ (reference sequence).

The chain carries TRBV7-3 and TRBJ1-1; D is ambiguous. Germline loops: CDR1 SGHTA, CDR2 FQGTGA. Trimming shortened V by 5 bases and J by 2 bases, and 9 bases separated the two germline ends. This CDR3 contains 13 residues. For the CDR3, the DNA is TGTGCCAGCAGCCAAGCTCCCAACACTGAAGCTTTCTTT. Protein: CASSQAPNTEAFF.

The rearrangement uses TRBV7-9 and TRBJ2-7; 8 bases align to TRBD2. Looked up from germline, CDR1 is SEHNR and CDR2 is FQNEAQ (reference sequence). This CDR3 is 17 amino acids long. V shed 5 bases, J shed 4 bases, and the junction held 16 bases outside the gene matches. CDR3 in amino acids: CASSPGSGGRPDYEQYF. CDR3 sequence (DNA): TGTGCCAGCAGCCCAGGGAGCGGCGGGAGGCCGGATTACGAGCAGTACTTC.

This chain uses TRBV28 with TRBJ1-2; TRBD1 is a possible D gene (6 bases). The CDR3 spans 14 residues. CDR1 and CDR2 from the germline V gene are MDHEN and SYDVKM. With 2 bases removed from V and 3 bases from J, the gap between germline ends came to 10 bases. CDR3 in amino acids: CASSLRGTHYGYTF. The CDR3 DNA reads TGTGCCAGCAGTTTAAGAGGGACACACTATGGCTACACCTTC.

The rearrangement links TRBV28 to TRBJ2-3; possibly TRBD2 for D (5 bases). V gave up 5 bases and J gave up 4 bases, with 31 bases separating them. CDR3 length: 20 amino acids. Germline V lookup: CDR1 MDHEN, CDR2 SYDVKM. CDR3 in amino acids: CASSPTGLRVGKADSDTQYF. The CDR3 nucleotides are TGTGCCAGCAGTCCCACCGGACTTAGGGTGGGGAAGGCAGATTCAGATACGCAGTATTTT. Full variable domain (missing parts from reference TRBV28 and TRBJ2-3): DVKVTQSSRYLVKRTGEKVFLECVQDMDHENMFWYRQDPGLGLRLIYFSYDVKMKEKGDIPEGYSVSREKKERFSLILESASTNQTSMYLCASSPTGLRVGKADSDTQYFGPGTRLTVL.

This clone was recorded only once. This chain uses TRBV29-1 with TRBJ2-7; TRBD1 might be the D (6 bases). V was pared by 7 bases and J by 2 bases, with 15 bases between. CDR3 length: 13 amino acids. Germline V gene lookup returns CDR1 SQVTM and CDR2 ANQGSEA. CDR3 sequence: CSAWGLTPYEQYF. The CDR3 region has the DNA TGCAGCGCCTGGGGGCTAACCCCCTACGAGCAGTACTTC.

V usage is TRBV7-8 and J usage is TRBJ2-2; 9 bases line up with TRBD2. J gave up 3 bases and V 6 bases, and 5 bases lay outside the gene matches. Per germline, CDR1 SGHVS and CDR2 FQNEAQ. CDR3 length: 15 amino acids. The CDR3 spells CASRSGLAHTGELFF. CDR3 coding DNA: TGTGCCAGCAGGTCAGGACTAGCGCACACCGGGGAGCTGTTTTTT.

This chain joins TRBV27 and TRBJ1-5, with a tentative D call TRBD1 (6 bases). The CDR3 length is 14 residues. Deletions cut 5 bases from V and 1 base from J, with 9 bases between. Germline CDR1 and CDR2: MNHEY and SMNVEV (reference sequence). DNA of the CDR3: TGTGCCAGCAGTCCTCAGGGGAGCAATCAGCCCCAGCATTTT. Protein product: CASSPQGSNQPQHF.

The chain links TRBV27 to TRBJ1-5, with D tentatively TRBD1 (5 bases). CDR1 MNHEY and CDR2 SMNVEV come from the germline V gene (reference sequence). The V end lost 5 bases, the J end lost 3 bases, and 11 bases lay between the germline ends. The CDR3 consists of 14 residues. CDR3 protein: CASSPTVFNQPQHF. The CDR3 DNA reads as TGTGCCAGCAGTCCGACAGTATTCAATCAGCCCCAGCATTTT.

The chain has TRBV5-8 and TRBJ2-7; 9 nucleotides agree with TRBD2. Looked up from germline, CDR1 is SGHTS and CDR2 is YDEGEE. The CDR3 contains 16 residues. The V gene end was trimmed by 4 bases and the J gene end by 2 bases; junction bases not matched to a gene: 10. The CDR3 DNA sequence: TGTGCCAGCAGCCTAGCCCGGACTAGCGAGACCTACGAGCAGTACTTC. It translates to CASSLARTSETYEQYF.

The V call is TRBV5-1, the J call TRBJ2-2; tentative D call: TRBD2 (6 bases). V was clipped by 7 bases and J by 5 bases, with 9 bases between them. Germline CDR1 SGHRS, CDR2 YFSETQ. CDR3 length: 12 residues. CDR3 sequence: CASGRETGELFF. In DNA form, the CDR3 reads TGCGCCAGCGGCCGGGAGACCGGGGAGCTGTTTTTT.

The chain links TRBV27 to TRBJ2-2; TRBD1 might be the D (5 bases). With 6 bases removed from V and 6 bases from J, the gap between germline ends came to 23 bases. CDR3 length equals 17 residues. Germline values: CDR1 MNHEY, CDR2 SMNVEV (reference sequence). Here the CDR3 DNA reads TGTGCCAGCAGCCAATCTCAAGGGGATAATACCCCCGGGGAGCTGTTTTTT. Protein: CASSQSQGDNTPGELFF.

The gene calls are TRBV5-4 and TRBJ2-5, with TRBD2 matching 10 bases. This CDR3 has 15 amino acids. V lost 4 bases, J lost 5 bases, and 8 bases stayed unmatched. Germline values: CDR1 SGHNT, CDR2 YYREEE (reference sequence). The CDR3: CASSLSSGGRETQYF. For the CDR3, the DNA is TGTGCCAGCAGCCTCTCTAGCGGGGGAAGGGAGACCCAGTACTTC.

The chain links TRBV7-2 to TRBJ2-1; 8 bases are shared with TRBD2. CDR3 length: 14 residues. Germline CDR1 SGHTA, CDR2 FQGNSA. V shed 3 bases, J shed 8 bases, and the junction held 6 bases outside the gene matches. CDR3 DNA sequence: TGTGCCAGCAGCTTTCTAGCGGGCCAGGATGAGCAGTTCTTC. Encoded protein: CASSFLAGQDEQFF. The complete variable domain, with remaining parts taken from reference TRBV7-2 and TRBJ2-1, reads GAGVSQSPSNKVTEKGKDVELRCDPISGHTALYWYRQSLGQGLEFLIYFQGNSAPDKSGLPSDRFSAERTGGSVSTLTIQRTQQEDSAVYLCASSFLAGQDEQFFGPGTRLTVL.

The genes are TRBV7-6 and TRBJ2-1, with a tentative D call TRBD1 (6 bases). Germline V lookup: CDR1 SGHVS, CDR2 FNYEAQ. The CDR3 contains 15 residues. The ends were cut back, 2 bases at V and 9 bases at J, with 17 bases in the middle. CDR3 sequence (DNA): TGTGCCAGCAGCTTATTGTCCAGGGGTCTCGGTGAGCAGTTCTTC. It specifies CASSLLSRGLGEQFF.

The V and J genes are TRBV27 and TRBJ2-7, with D perhaps TRBD2 (5 bases). The V gene lost 2 bases and the J gene lost 12 bases, with 17 bases spanning the gap. Germline-derived CDR1 and CDR2 are MNHEY and SMNVEV (reference sequence). CDR3 length equals 13 residues. The CDR3 DNA sequence: TGTGCCAGCAGTTTAGAGGGCGTGGGGAATCTGTACTTC. This sequence encodes CASSLEGVGNLYF.

CDR3 region: CASSPSGEGYEQYF. CDR3 coding DNA: TGTGCCAGCAGCCCCTCGGGGGAGGGCTACGAGCAGTACTTC. This chain uses TRBV5-6 with TRBJ2-5, with TRBD2 identical over 7 bases. The last part of the DNA fits TRBJ2-7 better; the J call may be wrong. Germline CDR1 SGHDT, CDR2 YYEEEE. This CDR3 region has 14 residues.